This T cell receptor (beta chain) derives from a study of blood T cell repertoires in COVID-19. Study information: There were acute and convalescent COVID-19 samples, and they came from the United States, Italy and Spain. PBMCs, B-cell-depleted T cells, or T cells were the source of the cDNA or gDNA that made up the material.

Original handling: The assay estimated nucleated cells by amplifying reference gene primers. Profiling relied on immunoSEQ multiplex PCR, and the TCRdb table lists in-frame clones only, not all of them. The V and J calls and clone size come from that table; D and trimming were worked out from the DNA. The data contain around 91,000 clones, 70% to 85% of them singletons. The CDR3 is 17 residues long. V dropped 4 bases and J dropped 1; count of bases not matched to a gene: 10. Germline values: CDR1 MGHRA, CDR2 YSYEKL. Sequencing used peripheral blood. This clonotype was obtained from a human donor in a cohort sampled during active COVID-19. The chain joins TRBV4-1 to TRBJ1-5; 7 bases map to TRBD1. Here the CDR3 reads CASSLTKGQISNQPQHF. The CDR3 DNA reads TGCGCCAGCAGCCTTACTAAGGGACAGATAAGCAATCAGCCCCAGCATTTT.